The 18 T cell receptor beta chains listed next were all sequenced from one sample in a study of early T cells in non-severe SARS-CoV-2 infection. Each CDR3 protein gets one entry after TCRdb re-called the 5' RACE reads with MiXCR. The data show fewer than 100,000 distinct CDR3 sequences, about an eighth seen once. The specimen sequenced was whole blood. The receptors were sampled from an adult who was a healthcare worker with PCR-confirmed SARS-CoV-2 infection or an uninfected control (not recorded which).

The CDR3: CSVAGTGRYGYTF. In DNA, the CDR3 is TGCAGCGTCGCCGGGACCGGACGTTATGGCTACACCTTC. This chain joins TRBV29-1 and TRBJ1-2; TRBD1 might be the D (5 bases). Trimming pared 6 bases from V and 5 bases from J, leaving 16 bases between. The CDR3 is made up of 13 amino acids. Germline V CDR1 and CDR2: SQVTM, ANQGSEA.

This clonotype was seen repeatedly, ten times or more. The chain recombines TRBV2 with TRBJ2-3; D perhaps matches TRBD2 (5 bases). The CDR3 spans 14 residues. Germline CDR1 reads SNHLY; CDR2 reads FYNNEI. V was shortened by 1 base and J by 4 bases, with 9 bases between the two germline ends. CDR3 region: CASSEGTWADTQYF. DNA of the CDR3: TGTGCCAGCAGTGAAGGGACTTGGGCAGATACGCAGTATTTT.

The table lists this clonotype with a few counts. V usage is TRBV2 and J usage is TRBJ1-1, with D possibly TRBD1 on 5 matching bases. The germline CDR1 and CDR2 sequences are SNHLY and FYNNEI. The germline V and J ends were trimmed by 4 bases and 3 bases, with 12 bases remaining between them. This CDR3 has 14 residues. DNA of the CDR3: TGTGCCAGCAGTGGAGCAGGGCAAGACACTGAAGCTTTCTTT. This gives the protein CASSGAGQDTEAFF.

This clonotype was seen a handful of times. The gene calls are TRBV4-2 and TRBJ2-7; 11 bases line up with TRBD2. V lost 4 bases to trimming and J lost 6 bases; unmatched junction nucleotides: 5. Germline lookup yields CDR1 LGHNA and CDR2 YNFKEQ. The length of the CDR3 is 14 residues. CDR3 loop: CASSPTSGTGEQYF. The CDR3 nucleotides read TGTGCCAGCAGCCCGACTAGCGGGACAGGCGAGCAGTACTTC.

This clonotype came up a few times. The gene calls are TRBV19 and TRBJ2-1, with D uncertain. Trimming removed 3 bases at V and 4 bases at J, with 4 bases between. CDR3 length: 12 amino acids. Germline CDR1 reads LNHDA; CDR2 reads SQIVND (reference sequence). The chain's CDR3 is CASSIGYNEQFF. The DNA of the CDR3 is TGTGCCAGTAGTATTGGGTACAATGAGCAGTTCTTC.

This chain uses TRBV10-3 with TRBJ1-2; 11 bases agree with TRBD1. This CDR3 contains 13 residues. CDR1 is ENHRY, CDR2 SYGVKD, per germline. Germline trimming cut 6 bases from V and 6 bases from J; bases unmatched to any gene: 3. CDR3 bases: TGTGCCATCAGCAAGGGACAGGGGGATGGCTACACCTTC. Its translation: CAISKGQGDGYTF.

This clonotype was found many times. The chain uses TRBV6-6 and TRBJ1-5, with no clear D. The germline V gene encodes CDR1 MNHNY and CDR2 SVGAGI (reference sequence). This CDR3 contains 15 residues. V was cut by 2 bases and J by 6 bases, with 14 bases left in between. The CDR3 nucleotides are TGTGCCAGCAGTTACGTGACACAAAACCCTCAGCCCCAGCATTTT. Protein product: CASSYVTQNPQPQHF.

This clonotype occurred many times. The V call is TRBV19, the J call TRBJ2-2; unclear D gene. The CDR3 consists of 14 residues. Germline values: CDR1 LNHDA, CDR2 SQIVND (reference sequence). V gave up 3 bases and J gave up 1 base, with 6 bases separating them. The CDR3 region is CASSIWENTGELFF. DNA for the CDR3: TGTGCCAGTAGTATCTGGGAGAACACCGGGGAGCTGTTTTTT.

The V gene is TRBV20-1, the J gene TRBJ2-3; TRBD2 might be the D (5 bases). This CDR3 is 15 amino acids long. CDR1 and CDR2 from the germline V gene are DFQATT and SNEGSKA (reference sequence). Trimming removed 0 bases from V and 3 bases from J, with 13 bases in between. CDR3 amino acids: CSARDYGIGTDTQYF. The CDR3 bases are TGCAGTGCTAGAGATTACGGGATAGGAACAGATACGCAGTATTTT.

The DNA of the CDR3 is TGCAGTGCTAGAGCTACGGGAGGGCCCTATGGAACGCAGTATTTT. Translating it yields CSARATGGPYGTQYF. This chain connects TRBV20-1 to TRBJ2-3, with TRBD2 matching 8 bases. Germline V gives CDR1 DFQATT, CDR2 SNEGSKA (reference sequence). The junction had 12 bases not matched to a gene; V was cut back by 1 base and J by 9 bases. The length of the CDR3 is 15 residues.

On this clonotype itself: A read error may explain this, as a much larger clone is one base away. The rearrangement uses TRBV5-1 and TRBJ1-1; 7 bases are a match to TRBD1. CDR1 and CDR2 (germline): SGHRS, YFSETQ. This CDR3 region has 16 residues. The CDR3 loop reads CASSFRTGIMNTEALF. The CDR3 DNA follows: TGCGCCAGCAGCTTCCGGACAGGAATCATGAACACTGAAGCTTTATTT.

The CDR3 nucleotides read TGTGCCAGCAGCCCCTTAGCGGGAGTGGACGAGCAGTACTTC. This sequence encodes CASSPLAGVDEQYF. This chain connects TRBV6-5 to TRBJ2-7; 9 bases match TRBD2. From germline, CDR1 is MNHEY and CDR2 SVGAGI. V trimming: 6 bases; J trimming: 5 bases; junction bases outside the gene matches: 8. CDR3 length: 14 residues.

This clonotype turned up a few times. The J gene is TRBJ2-5, the V gene TRBV6-6, with a tentative D call TRBD2 (6 bases). From germline, CDR1 is MNHNY and CDR2 SVGAGI (reference sequence). V shed 7 bases and J shed 0 bases, with 15 bases lying between them. This CDR3 is 15 amino acids long. DNA for the CDR3: TGTGCCAGCACACCGGGACGGGGGTACCAAGAGACCCAGTACTTC. This gives the protein CASTPGRGYQETQYF.

The chain links TRBV28 to TRBJ2-7; perhaps TRBD1 as D (5 bases). V lost 6 bases, J lost 2 bases, and 14 bases lay in between. The germline V gene encodes CDR1 MDHEN and CDR2 SYDVKM. The CDR3 loop spans 14 amino acids. The chain's CDR3 is CASSSSGHTYEQYF. The DNA of the CDR3 is TGTGCCAGCAGCTCCTCCGGACATACCTACGAGCAGTACTTC.

This clonotype was seen more than once but under ten times. The chain is built from TRBV4-1 and TRBJ1-5; D call uncertain. CDR3 length equals 15 residues. The V end lost 4 bases, the J end lost 1 base, and 11 bases lay between the germline ends. Germline loops: CDR1 MGHRA, CDR2 YSYEKL. CDR3 DNA sequence: TGCGCCAGCAGCCCGACCCTGGGGAGCAATCAGCCCCAGCATTTT. It codes for CASSPTLGSNQPQHF.

This clonotype has ten or more counts. The CDR3 spells CSARERGRSGANVLTF. CDR3 nucleotides: TGCAGTGCTAGGGAGCGGGGACGCTCTGGGGCCAACGTCCTGACTTTC. The genes are TRBV20-1 and TRBJ2-6; 7 bases align to TRBD2. Per germline, CDR1 DFQATT and CDR2 SNEGSKA (reference sequence). The length of the CDR3 is 16 residues. V gave up 3 bases and J gave up 0 bases; unmatched junction bases: 5.

This clonotype was detected many times. This rearrangement joins TRBV20-1 to TRBJ1-5; no firm D call. V gave up 3 bases and J gave up 2 bases, with 8 bases separating them. Germline V CDR1 and CDR2: DFQATT, SNEGSKA (reference sequence). The CDR3 length is 13 residues. The CDR3 nucleotides are TGCAGTGCTAGGGTCATAGGCAATCAGCCCCAGCATTTT. This translates into CSARVIGNQPQHF.

This chain connects TRBV29-1 to TRBJ1-2; D uncertain. The CDR3 is 12 amino acids. Trimming took 3 bases from V and 7 from J, leaving 12 bases between them. The V gene's germline CDR1 is SQVTM and CDR2 ANQGSEA. The CDR3 DNA is TGCAGCGTTGAGGCCGCCCTTGGTGGCTACACCTTC. Translating it yields CSVEAALGGYTF.